This entry describes one T cell receptor beta chain. Its antigen is still unknown. This entry is derived from a study of persistence of HIV-infected CD4 T cells. Points from the study as a whole: CMV- and Gag-responding cells had lower TCRbeta richness than CD3/CD28-responding cells. Antigen-responding cells were enriched for degenerate expanded CDR3beta sequences.

Germline assignment: CDR1 MNHEY and CDR2 SVGAGI. The CDR3 runs 14 residues. V shed 4 bases and J shed 6 bases, with 13 bases lying between them. Stimulation used about 9.5 ug/mL lysate from CMV-infected fibroblasts. Responding CD4+ T cells were sorted by upregulation of both CD40 ligand and CD69. Donors were HIV-1-infected adults who began suppressive ART during chronic infection. This was the immunoSEQ version 4 assay in survey mode. Only in-frame clones appear in the TCRdb table, and some are missing; sequencing was by immunoSEQ multiplex PCR. The sample lists approximately 6,800 clones, roughly 83% seen once, with 66% in the top ten.

The chain has TRBV6-5 and TRBJ1-5, with D unclear. The sample was CD4+ T cells sorted from PBMCs after approximately 19-hour stimulation, taken from a patient who received antiretroviral therapy. The clonotype originates from an adult woman with HIV who was CMV-seropositive. The CDR3 sequence is CASSSTRSGQPQHF. The CDR3, as DNA: TGTGCCAGCAGTTCCACCCGATCAGGTCAGCCCCAGCATTTT.